A selection of T cell receptor beta chains follows, all from one sample in a study of shared clonotypes between healthy human individuals. The protocol was immunoSEQ multiplex PCR, while the TCRdb copy is restricted to in-frame clones and leaves out a portion. Here the sample spans about half a million clones, 75% to 80% being singletons. The sequenced material came from PBMCs. These receptors were taken from a woman aged 40 to 50 in good health. Some clones in this sample may be carry-over from other donors' samples. Both conserved end residues are part of each CDR3. The order of the fields is J gene, D gene, clone size, V gene, CDR3 protein, CDR3 DNA. The D gene is left open where the match is weak. Some rows have no size entry. The others give once, few or many, or a class for an expanded clone.

TRBJ2-7,TRBD2,-,TRBV27,CASRRLADPYEQYF,TGTGCCAGCAGGAGACTAGCAGACCCCTACGAGCAGTACTTC
TRBJ2-5,TRBD2,-,TRBV29-1,CSVAGLAAGETQYF,TGCAGCGTCGCGGGACTAGCGGCGGGAGAGACCCAGTACTTC
TRBJ2-7,TRBD2,-,TRBV29-1,CSVALAGLREQYF,TGCAGCGTTGCACTAGCGGGATTACGCGAGCAGTACTTC
TRBJ1-2,-,-,TRBV21-1,CASSTQVAVWGYTF,TGTGCCAGCAGCACCCAGGTAGCGGTCTGGGGCTACACCTTC
TRBJ1-1,-,-,TRBV18,CASSPPLGEDTEAFF,TGTGCCAGCTCACCACCCTTAGGGGAGGACACTGAAGCTTTCTTT
TRBJ2-7,-,-,TRBV28,CASSPNHYEQYF,TGTGCCAGCAGTCCGAACCACTACGAGCAGTACTTC
TRBJ2-1,-,-,TRBV7-2,CASSLVHGLAGEQFF,TGTGCCAGCAGCTTAGTTCATGGGCTAGCTGGTGAGCAGTTCTTC
TRBJ2-1,TRBD2,-,TRBV11-1,CASSPGTSGYNEQFF,TGTGCCAGCAGCCCCGGGACTAGCGGTTACAATGAGCAGTTCTTC
TRBJ2-1,-,-,TRBV4-1,CASSQTLAESSYNEQFF,TGCGCCAGCAGCCAAACGCTAGCCGAAAGCTCCTACAATGAGCAGTTCTTC
TRBJ1-1,TRBD1,-,TRBV16,CASSQWGTGDTEAFF,TGTGCCAGCAGCCAATGGGGGACAGGGGACACTGAAGCTTTCTTT
TRBJ2-7,TRBD2,-,TRBV7-2,CASSQAGGYEQYF,TGTGCCAGCAGCCAAGCGGGAGGGTACGAGCAGTACTTC
TRBJ1-5,-,-,TRBV28,CASSPLGNQPQHF,TGTGCCAGCAGTCCCTTAGGCAATCAGCCCCAGCATTTT
TRBJ1-3,-,-,TRBV19,CASRTFSGNTIYF,TGTGCCAGTCGGACCTTTTCTGGAAACACCATATATTTT
TRBJ1-2,-,-,TRBV30,CAWSGRGWDYGYTF,TGTGCCTGGAGTGGAAGGGGTTGGGACTATGGCTACACCTTC
TRBJ2-7,TRBD2,-,TRBV27,CASGGGGSYEQYF,TGTGCCAGCGGGGGGGGAGGTTCCTACGAGCAGTACTTC
TRBJ2-1,-,once,TRBV4-3,CASRKAATRDNEQFF,TGCGCCAGCAGAAAAGCGGCGACAAGAGACAATGAGCAGTTCTTC
TRBJ1-4,-,many,TRBV13,CASSLGLRAWTNEKLFF,TGTGCCAGCAGCTTAGGATTGAGGGCTTGGACTAATGAAAAACTGTTTTTT
TRBJ2-2,-,-,TRBV5-1,CASSLGQAGELFF,TGCGCCAGCAGCTTGGGACAGGCCGGGGAGCTGTTTTTT
TRBJ1-5,-,-,TRBV2,CASSDGGYGQPQHF,TGTGCCAGCAGTGATGGGGGGTATGGCCAGCCCCAGCATTTT
TRBJ1-1,-,-,TRBV5-1,CASSSRTAWGNTEAFF,TGCGCCAGCAGCTCCCGGACGGCCTGGGGGAACACTGAAGCTTTCTTT
TRBJ2-3,-,many,TRBV7-2,CASSPPNLGDTQYF,TGTGCCAGCAGCCCCCCAAACCTCGGGGATACGCAGTATTTT
TRBJ2-3,-,-,TRBV6-6,CASSYNTGWSTDTQYF,TGTGCCAGCAGTTACAACACAGGGTGGAGCACAGATACGCAGTATTTT
TRBJ1-2,-,-,TRBV19,CASSSPNRDLNYGYTF,TGTGCCAGTAGTAGCCCGAACAGGGACTTAAACTATGGCTACACCTTC
TRBJ2-7,-,many,TRBV21-1,CASSKVGGQKYYEQYF,TGTGCCAGCAGCAAAGTCGGGGGACAAAAATACTACGAGCAGTACTTC
TRBJ2-1,TRBD2,once,TRBV9,CASSVSSGRINEQFF,TGTGCCAGCAGCGTAAGTAGCGGGAGGATCAATGAGCAGTTCTTC
TRBJ2-2,-,-,TRBV7-3,CASSFVPWAGELFF,TGTGCCAGCAGCTTCGTCCCGTGGGCCGGGGAGCTGTTTTTT
TRBJ1-5,-,-,TRBV5-5,CASSLGTPASGQPQHF,TGTGCCAGCAGCTTGGGGACACCCGCTAGCGGGCAGCCCCAGCATTTT
TRBJ2-6,-,-,TRBV4-2,CASSQDLGGGANALTF,TGTGCCAGCAGTCAAGATCTAGGGGGCGGGGCCAACGCCCTGACTTTC
TRBJ1-1,-,-,TRBV30,CAWSIDRDTEAFF,TGTGCCTGGAGTATCGACAGAGACACTGAAGCTTTCTTT
TRBJ2-3,TRBD1,-,TRBV28,CASSIGQGVADTQYF,TGTGCCAGCAGTATCGGACAGGGAGTCGCAGATACGCAGTATTTT
TRBJ2-1,-,-,TRBV6-4,CASSSSGTHNEQFF,TGTGCCAGCAGTTCTTCCGGGACTCACAATGAGCAGTTCTTC
TRBJ2-1,-,-,TRBV27,CASSLSLTSFRAFF,TGTGCCAGCAGTTTATCCCTAACTAGTTTTAGGGCGTTCTTC
TRBJ2-7,-,-,TRBV28,CASSLWGESYEQYF,TGTGCCAGCAGTTTATGGGGCGAATCCTACGAGCAGTACTTC
TRBJ2-7,-,-,TRBV28,CASSGHDPGRRYYEQYF,TGTGCCAGCAGTGGACACGATCCGGGACGCCGGTACTACGAGCAGTACTTC
TRBJ2-7,-,-,TRBV19,CASSKPGQGNYEQYF,TGTGCCAGTAGTAAACCGGGGCAGGGTAACTACGAGCAGTACTTC
TRBJ1-2,-,-,TRBV4-1,CASSQVVGIEGYTF,TGCGCCAGCAGCCAAGTAGTAGGGATAGAGGGCTACACCTTC
TRBJ2-2,TRBD2,-,TRBV6-6,CASSYGAGVNTGELFF,TGTGCCAGCAGTTACGGCGCGGGAGTGAACACCGGGGAGCTGTTTTTT
TRBJ2-7,-,-,TRBV7-2,CASSLAASSPSYEQYF,TGTGCCAGCAGCTTAGCGGCGAGCAGCCCCTCCTACGAGCAGTACTTC
TRBJ2-7,TRBD2,-,TRBV5-1,CASSWGLAGVNNEQYF,TGCGCCAGCAGCTGGGGCCTCGCGGGAGTGAATAACGAGCAGTACTTC
TRBJ2-1,TRBD2,-,TRBV2,CASSDSGGLYNEQFF,TGTGCCAGCAGTGATTCGGGAGGGCTTTACAATGAGCAGTTCTTC
TRBJ2-6,-,-,TRBV5-1,CASRAGPGANVLTF,TGCGCCAGCAGGGCCGGACCTGGGGCCAACGTCCTGACTTTC
TRBJ2-3,TRBD2,-,TRBV9,CASSPGTSGRSDTQYF,TGTGCCAGCAGCCCAGGGACTAGCGGGAGGTCAGATACGCAGTATTTT
TRBJ2-3,TRBD2,-,TRBV5-4,CASSLGGTSRDTQYF,TGTGCCAGCAGCCTGGGTGGGACTAGCAGAGATACGCAGTATTTT
TRBJ2-1,-,-,TRBV5-4,CASSLTGRRGDEQFF,TGTGCCAGCAGCTTGACTGGTAGACGCGGCGATGAGCAGTTCTTC
TRBJ2-1,-,-,TRBV5-4,CASSIYANEQFF,TGTGCCAGCAGCATCTATGCCAATGAGCAGTTCTTC
TRBJ2-3,TRBD2,-,TRBV6-4,CASSDTLGSGIGTQYF,TGTGCCAGCAGTGACACTTTGGGTAGCGGGATTGGTACGCAGTATTTT
TRBJ1-2,TRBD1,once,TRBV2,CASRGQGLNYGYTF,TGTGCCAGCAGGGGACAGGGATTGAACTATGGCTACACCTTC
TRBJ2-7,-,-,TRBV4-2,CASSVPGLTYEQYF,TGTGCCAGCAGCGTACCGGGACTCACCTACGAGCAGTACTTC
TRBJ2-7,TRBD2,once,TRBV5-6,CASGRLAGRTAEQYF,TGTGCCAGCGGGCGACTAGCGGGTCGGACTGCCGAGCAGTACTTC
TRBJ1-4,-,-,TRBV15,CATSPGNSPFTTNEKLFF,TGTGCCACCTCACCCGGGAACAGCCCGTTTACAACTAATGAAAAACTGTTTTTT
TRBJ1-4,-,-,TRBV15,CATSRTTGAVEKLFF,TGTGCCACCAGCAGGACGACAGGCGCGGTGGAAAAACTGTTTTTT
TRBJ2-5,-,-,TRBV2,CASSEASGYGETQYF,TGTGCCAGCAGTGAAGCCTCAGGGTATGGAGAGACCCAGTACTTC
TRBJ1-4,-,-,TRBV9,CASSVDTVKEKLFF,TGTGCCAGCAGCGTAGATACAGTGAAGGAAAAACTGTTTTTT
TRBJ2-7,-,-,TRBV18,CASSLTPSYEQYF,TGTGCCAGCTCACTAACACCTTCCTACGAGCAGTACTTC
TRBJ1-5,-,-,TRBV6-1,CASSRDSDQPQHF,TGTGCCAGCAGTCGTGACAGTGATCAGCCCCAGCATTTT